This T cell receptor beta chain was captured by sequencing in a study of CD4 T cells in relation to SARS-CoV-2 and coronaviruses. Looking at the study overall: ViraFEST: roughly ten-day antigen culture of PBMCs, then TCR beta CDR3 sequencing.

Profiling relied on immunoSEQ multiplex PCR, and the TCRdb table lists in-frame clones only, not all of them. The table shows 30,000 to 45,000 clones, with about four fifths occurring only once. Turning to this clone: Its antigen is not known.

The clonotype was recovered from an adult with COVID-19. What was sequenced was naive CD4+ T cells from PBMCs, cultured in vitro. As to subset: naive CD4+ T cells isolated by negative enrichment.

As DNA, the CDR3 is TGTGCCAGCAGTTACCGGGGAGGATTATCACCCCTCCACTTT. Its translation is CASSYRGGLSPLHF. V usage is TRBV6-5 and J usage is TRBJ1-6; D is unresolved. The CDR3 has 14 residues. Per the germline V gene, CDR1 is MNHEY and CDR2 is SVGAGI. V lost 2 bases and J 10 bases, leaving 12 bases between the germline ends.